This T cell receptor beta chain was identified during a study of PD-L1 blockade in urothelial cancer. Assay: immunoSEQ multiplex PCR; the TCRdb copy retains only in-frame clones and omits some. The sample consists of approximately 70,000 clones, roughly 89% of them appearing once. Time point denoted: pretreatment peripheral blood. In its sample, this clone was seen once. Germline V gene sequence: CDR1 KGHSH, CDR2 LQKENI. Trimming removed 2 bases from V and 7 bases from J; junction bases left unmatched: 12. The CDR3 extends over 17 amino acids. This specimen was PBMCs, taken around atezolizumab (anti-PD-L1) treatment. V and J are TRBV18 and TRBJ2-7; TRBD1 matches at 12 bases. The clonotype originates from a woman aged 70-85 years with urothelial cancer. CDR3 sequence reads: CASSPKTPGQGAGEQYF. The CDR3 DNA sequence: TGTGCCAGCTCACCAAAAACCCCGGGACAGGGGGCTGGGGAGCAGTACTTC.